The rows below give T cell receptor beta chains drawn from one sample of a study of blood T cell repertoires in COVID-19. The data were produced by immunoSEQ multiplex PCR, yet TCRdb's version contains in-frame clones alone and is incomplete. This table has about 190,000 clones, 78% appearing once. The sample was peripheral blood. The receptor set was obtained from a woman older than 75 with active or convalescent COVID-19. Both conserved end residues are part of each CDR3. Not every row has a clone size; where given, it reads once, few, many or a size class.

cdr3_length	clone_size	v_call	j_call	cdr3_aa
15	few	TRBV5-1	TRBJ2-5	CASSSSGGGQETQYF
13	NA	TRBV18	TRBJ2-5	CASSPDSKETQYF
17	few	TRBV7-9	TRBJ2-1	CASSLAPDRALGNQQFF
14	NA	TRBV6-5	TRBJ1-1	CASKQVAQNTEAFF
14	NA	TRBV7-8	TRBJ2-3	CASSLRDFTDTQYF
15	few	TRBV7-3	TRBJ2-3	CASSLSSGYTDTQYF
14	NA	TRBV29-1	TRBJ1-2	CSVEDWAGNYGYTF
14	NA	TRBV2	TRBJ2-5	CASSVGLAGGTQYF
15	NA	TRBV19	TRBJ2-7	CASRKDRSRAYEQYF
13	NA	TRBV24-1	TRBJ1-2	CATLRPGLYGYTF
15	NA	TRBV20-1	TRBJ1-3	CSASLGQSNGNTIYF
19	NA	TRBV27	TRBJ2-3	CASSTPERGGFPFTDTQYF
18	once	TRBV7-9	TRBJ1-3	CASSFLSGSDSSGNTIYF
15	NA	TRBV15	TRBJ1-1	CATSSMRGKDTEAFF
12	NA	TRBV12-5	TRBJ1-1	CASGFPGGLAFF
16	NA	TRBV28	TRBJ1-5	CATSRPRGEGNQPQHF
15	NA	TRBV6-5	TRBJ1-1	CASSYGVREGTEAFF
13	NA	TRBV29-1	TRBJ1-2	CSGEDRDEGGYTF
13	NA	TRBV5-1	TRBJ2-1	CASGTSGEAEQFF
15	NA	TRBV19	TRBJ1-5	CASSPRGQGGQPQHF
13	NA	TRBV5-6	TRBJ2-1	CASSLVGGDEQFF
15	NA	TRBV6-2/TRBV6-3	TRBJ1-4	CASSEQGTGSEKLFF
14	NA	TRBV14	TRBJ1-2	CASSPLGVYYGYTF
19	NA	TRBV6-1	TRBJ1-2	CASSDYSGQVTNQGYGYTF
13	NA	TRBV9	TRBJ1-2	CASSGRLDYGYTF
14	NA	TRBV2	TRBJ1-1	CASSEDGRVSEAFF
11	NA	TRBV20-1	TRBJ2-5	CSAQTRETQYF
15	NA	TRBV19	TRBJ2-1	CASSAGTSGGAGQFF
17	once	TRBV2	TRBJ1-4	CASSAWTETTTNEKLFF
14	NA	TRBV9	TRBJ2-3	CASSPRGGIDTQYF
15	NA	TRBV4-2	TRBJ2-7	CASSQAQTGSYEQYF
16	NA	TRBV2	TRBJ2-3	CASRQAGGPFPDTQYF
15	NA	TRBV7-2	TRBJ2-7	CASSLEGQGIYEQYF
15	NA	TRBV18	TRBJ2-7	CASSLPGQGAYEQYF
14	few	TRBV19	TRBJ1-2	CASTSGGGTAGYTF
13	NA	TRBV12-3/TRBV12-4	TRBJ2-7	CASTLGNEYEQYF
14	NA	TRBV5-1	TRBJ1-5	CASSLEGVSQPQHF
12	once	TRBV5-4	TRBJ1-2	CASTGTGVGYTF
18	NA	TRBV19	TRBJ1-5	CASSINPGGLFGNQPQHF
15	NA	TRBV10-3	TRBJ2-7	CAISEAGTGGREQYF
13	NA	TRBV19	TRBJ1-1	CASSISAGAEAFF
17	few	TRBV10-3	TRBJ2-7	CAISESDTGLPSYEQYF
14	NA	TRBV28	TRBJ1-1	CASNVPGANTEAFF
15	once	TRBV6-5	TRBJ1-2	CASSSKPGLPLGYTF
14	NA	TRBV27	TRBJ1-1	CASSMTLGNTEAFF